This is a list of T cell receptor beta chains from one sample in a study of OX40 agonist ivuxolimab in advanced cancers. Using immunoSEQ multiplex PCR, the repertoire was profiled, and TCRdb retains in-frame clones only, with some absent. The repertoire consists of about 46,000 clones, with approximately 91% occurring once and the leading ten covering approximately 52%. The sample consisted of CD4+ or CD8+ T cells sorted from blood, taken in a trial of the OX40 agonist ivuxolimab. The origin of the receptors is an adult with an advanced solid tumor such as melanoma, head and neck, liver or kidney cancer. The CDR3 runs from the conserved cysteine through the conserved F or W. Each record gives: V gene, clone size, J gene, D gene, CDR3 protein, CDR3 DNA. The D gene is left open where the match is weak. Only some rows state a clone size, as once, few, many or a class for expanded clones.

TRBV29-1	few	TRBJ1-2	TRBD1	CSGVQGDYGYTF	TGCAGCGGGGTACAGGGGGACTATGGCTACACCTTC
TRBV30	-	TRBJ2-7	TRBD2	CAWSAEGGLHEQYF	TGTGCCTGGAGTGCTGAGGGAGGGCTACACGAGCAGTACTTC
TRBV4-1	-	TRBJ2-7	-	CASGPAGGGYEQYF	TGCGCCAGCGGTCCGGCAGGGGGGGGTTACGAGCAGTACTTC
TRBV5-4	-	TRBJ1-6	-	CASSFYGGSFSSPLHF	TGTGCCAGCAGCTTTTACGGGGGCAGCTTTTCTTCACCCCTCCACTTT
TRBV7-2	-	TRBJ1-5	-	CASSLSGNQPQHF	TGTGCCAGCAGCTTATCCGGAAATCAGCCCCAGCATTTT
TRBV7-3	-	TRBJ2-7	-	CASFSTEDVSYEQYF	TGTGCCAGCTTCTCCACGGAAGACGTCTCCTACGAGCAGTACTTC
TRBV9	-	TRBJ2-5	-	CASSGGGSYQETQYF	TGTGCCAGCAGCGGAGGCGGGTCGTACCAAGAGACCCAGTACTTC
TRBV15	once	TRBJ2-3	-	CATSRDPRADTQYF	TGTGCCACCAGCAGAGATCCCAGGGCGGATACGCAGTATTTT
TRBV28	-	TRBJ2-1	-	CASSLVGYTRTEQFF	TGTGCCAGCAGTTTGGTCGGATACACAAGGACTGAGCAGTTCTTC
TRBV5-1	-	TRBJ2-7	-	CASSLDYSYEQYF	TGCGCCAGCAGCTTGGACTACTCCTACGAGCAGTACTTC
TRBV4-2	-	TRBJ1-2	-	CASSQEEGQANYGYTF	TGTGCCAGCAGCCAAGAGGAAGGGCAAGCTAACTATGGCTACACCTTC
TRBV7-9	-	TRBJ2-5	TRBD1	CASGTAFETQYF	TGTGCCAGCGGGACAGCGTTTGAGACCCAGTACTTC
TRBV11-3	-	TRBJ1-1	-	CASTAQSNTEAFF	TGTGCCAGCACCGCACAGAGCAACACTGAAGCTTTCTTT
TRBV28	-	TRBJ1-1	-	CASSALMRASEAFF	TGTGCCAGCAGTGCCCTTATGCGGGCTAGTGAAGCTTTCTTT
TRBV4-2	-	TRBJ2-3	TRBD2	CASSQDSRLAGGTDTQYF	TGTGCCAGCAGCCAAGATTCGCGGCTAGCGGGGGGCACAGATACGCAGTATTTT
TRBV13	-	TRBJ1-4	TRBD1	CASSSGQGGGKLFF	TGTGCCAGCAGCTCGGGACAGGGTGGGGGAAAACTGTTTTTT
TRBV6-6	-	TRBJ1-4	TRBD1	CASSSRGGQLFF	TGTGCCAGCAGCTCACGAGGGGGACAGCTGTTTTTT
TRBV11-2	-	TRBJ2-5	-	CASSSGFETQYF	TGTGCCAGCTCTAGTGGGTTTGAGACCCAGTACTTC
TRBV27	-	TRBJ2-5	TRBD1	CASSPSGTAQETQYF	TGTGCCAGCAGTCCTTCCGGGACAGCCCAAGAGACCCAGTACTTC
TRBV10-2	-	TRBJ2-7	-	CASSETGGLYEQYF	TGCGCCAGCAGTGAGACTGGGGGGCTCTACGAGCAGTACTTC
TRBV4-3	-	TRBJ1-2	-	CASSQGGGRTDGYTF	TGCGCCAGCAGCCAAGGTGGGGGGCGAACGGATGGCTACACCTTC
TRBV2	-	TRBJ2-1	TRBD2	CASSEVAGVNEQFF	TGTGCCAGCAGTGAAGTAGCGGGAGTCAATGAGCAGTTCTTC
TRBV18	-	TRBJ1-5	TRBD1	CASSLTTGGDQPQHF	TGTGCCAGCTCACTAACTACAGGGGGGGATCAGCCCCAGCATTTT
TRBV7-2	-	TRBJ1-5	-	CASSLIGSHQPQHF	TGTGCCAGCAGCTTAATCGGGAGTCATCAGCCCCAGCATTTT
TRBV5-5	-	TRBJ1-6	-	CASSPTGTQNSPLHF	TGTGCCAGCAGCCCGACCGGGACACAGAATTCACCCCTCCACTTT
TRBV28	once	TRBJ2-2	TRBD2	CASSVAGDPGELFF	TGTGCCAGCAGCGTAGCGGGAGATCCCGGGGAGCTGTTTTTT
TRBV10-2	-	TRBJ2-1	-	CASRLQETYNEQFF	TGCGCCAGCAGACTACAGGAAACCTACAATGAGCAGTTCTTC
TRBV5-1	-	TRBJ2-2	TRBD2	CASSSGILAGLNTGELFF	TGCGCCAGCAGCTCCGGGATACTAGCGGGATTGAACACCGGGGAGCTGTTTTTT
TRBV28	once	TRBJ1-1	TRBD1	CASRRQGFRRNTEAFF	TGTGCCAGCAGACGACAGGGGTTCCGAAGAAACACTGAAGCTTTCTTT
TRBV6-6	-	TRBJ1-5	TRBD1	CASNHGQGWGQPQHF	TGTGCCAGCAACCACGGACAGGGTTGGGGTCAGCCCCAGCATTTT
TRBV5-3	-	TRBJ1-6	TRBD1	CARSFLSGQVSTLSYNSPLHF	TGTGCCAGAAGCTTTCTTTCGGGACAGGTATCAACTCTCTCCTATAATTCACCCCTCCACTTT
TRBV6-6	-	TRBJ1-1	-	CASDGGLTEAFF	TGTGCCAGCGACGGCGGATTGACTGAAGCTTTCTTT
TRBV19	-	TRBJ2-2	-	CASSISQAGLGELFF	TGTGCCAGTAGTATATCCCAGGCCGGGCTCGGGGAGCTGTTTTTT
TRBV2	-	TRBJ2-7	TRBD2	CASRAAGVYEQYF	TGTGCCAGCAGAGCAGCGGGAGTCTACGAGCAGTACTTC
TRBV30	-	TRBJ2-1	-	CAWSMGPSSYNEQFF	TGTGCCTGGAGTATGGGACCAAGTTCCTACAATGAGCAGTTCTTC
TRBV7-2	-	TRBJ1-2	TRBD1	CASSLGTGLYGYTF	TGTGCCAGCAGCTTAGGGACAGGGCTGTATGGCTACACCTTC
TRBV7-2	-	TRBJ2-3	TRBD1	CASSPPQGVGYTQYF	TGTGCCAGCAGCCCCCCCCAGGGGGTGGGGTATACGCAGTATTTT
TRBV19	-	TRBJ2-2	TRBD1	CASAGTGNTGELFF	TGTGCCAGCGCCGGGACAGGGAACACCGGGGAGCTGTTTTTT
TRBV13	-	TRBJ1-2	-	CASRERGKDYGYTF	TGTGCCAGCAGAGAGAGGGGCAAGGACTATGGCTACACCTTC
TRBV30	-	TRBJ2-1	TRBD2	CACAPGTSLHEQFF	TGTGCCTGCGCTCCCGGGACTAGTTTGCATGAGCAGTTCTTC
TRBV6-4	-	TRBJ2-5	TRBD1	CASSFGTEPQETQYF	TGTGCCAGCAGTTTCGGGACAGAACCTCAAGAGACCCAGTACTTC
TRBV7-9	-	TRBJ1-5	-	CASSPGNQPQHF	TGTGCCAGCAGCCCCGGTAATCAGCCCCAGCATTTT